The clone carrying this TCR beta chain was recorded many times. Its specificity is not known. CDR1 and CDR2 (germline): MDHEN, SYDVKM. The CDR3 has 14 amino acids. The germline V and J ends were trimmed by 7 bases and 0 bases, with 10 bases remaining between them. Constant-region reverse primers amplified full-length variable regions, followed by semi-nested Nested Universal Primer A PCR. MiXCR, run by TCRdb on the 5' RACE reads, gives a single entry per CDR3 protein. The sample has 40,000 to 55,000 distinct CDR3 sequences; roughly 22% are singletons. General study points: Tumor-infiltrating Treg TCR alpha and beta sequences overlapped most with tumor naive CD4+ T cells, then blood naive. In terms of TCR gene usage, tumor memory CD4+ T cells clustered together with blood and lymph node memory CD4+ cells, as well as with lymph node naive CD4+ cells.

The sorted Tregs were CD4+CD25+CD127-/low cells. The sequence was collected from a female donor with breast cancer. V is TRBV28 and J is TRBJ2-1; the D is unclear. The sequenced sample consisted of Tregs sorted from a lymph node. As DNA, the CDR3 is TGTGCCAGCAAAGGTTCACCCTCCTACAATGAGCAGTTCTTC. Protein sequence: CASKGSPSYNEQFF.